The rows below give T cell receptor beta chains drawn from one sample of a study of identical twins. TCRdb reanalysed the 5' RACE reads using MiXCR and keeps one entry per CDR3 protein. This sample has roughly 690,000 distinct CDR3 sequences; roughly 20% occur once, and the top ten carry around 4.5%. The same sample was also studied in work on T cells expressing NK-cell markers.

The sample consisted of PBMCs. The origin of the receptors is a woman younger than 35 in good health. Both conserved end residues are part of each CDR3. The D gene is left open where the match is weak. Only part of the rows carry a size: once, few, many, or a class if the clone is expanded.

j_call: TRBJ2-3; d_call: .; v_call: TRBV10-1; clone_size: .; cdr3_aa: CATSLANTDTQYF; cdr3_nt: TGCGCCACCTCCCTAGCAAACACAGATACGCAGTATTTT
j_call: TRBJ2-5; d_call: TRBD2; v_call: TRBV27; clone_size: .; cdr3_aa: CASRPLGGGIQETQYF; cdr3_nt: TGTGCCAGCAGGCCCCTCGGGGGGGGGATCCAAGAGACCCAGTACTTC
j_call: TRBJ2-7; d_call: TRBD1; v_call: TRBV29-1; clone_size: many; cdr3_aa: CSVRGGNEQYF; cdr3_nt: TGCAGCGTTCGAGGGGGCAACGAGCAGTACTTC
j_call: TRBJ2-4; d_call: TRBD1; v_call: TRBV12-3/TRBV12-4; clone_size: .; cdr3_aa: CATGQGLMAKNIQYF; cdr3_nt: TGTGCCACCGGACAGGGGTTAATGGCCAAAAACATTCAGTACTTC
j_call: TRBJ2-1; d_call: .; v_call: TRBV9; clone_size: .; cdr3_aa: CASSRSLETEQFF; cdr3_nt: TGTGCCAGCAGCCGATCCCTAGAAACTGAGCAGTTCTTC
j_call: TRBJ1-2; d_call: .; v_call: TRBV5-6; clone_size: few; cdr3_aa: CASSRAGVANYGYTF; cdr3_nt: TGTGCCAGCAGCAGGGCAGGAGTAGCTAACTATGGCTACACCTTC
j_call: TRBJ1-2; d_call: TRBD1; v_call: TRBV5-5; clone_size: few; cdr3_aa: CASSGQVVDGYTF; cdr3_nt: TGTGCCAGCAGCGGACAGGTAGTCGATGGCTACACCTTC
j_call: TRBJ1-3; d_call: .; v_call: TRBV12-3/TRBV12-4; clone_size: many; cdr3_aa: CASRLGGNTIYF; cdr3_nt: TGTGCCAGCAGGCTCGGGGGAAACACCATATATTTT
j_call: TRBJ2-3; d_call: .; v_call: TRBV6-5; clone_size: .; cdr3_aa: CASSYSQAEDTQYF; cdr3_nt: TGTGCCAGCAGTTACTCCCAGGCGGAGGATACGCAGTATTTT
j_call: TRBJ1-1; d_call: TRBD1; v_call: TRBV4-2; clone_size: .; cdr3_aa: CASSQESRQGLTEAFF; cdr3_nt: TGTGCCAGCAGCCAGGAATCGCGACAGGGGCTCACTGAAGCTTTCTTT
j_call: TRBJ2-7; d_call: .; v_call: TRBV20-1; clone_size: few; cdr3_aa: CSATAEDHEQYF; cdr3_nt: TGCAGTGCTACGGCCGAGGACCACGAGCAGTACTTC
j_call: TRBJ2-3; d_call: TRBD2; v_call: TRBV11-2; clone_size: .; cdr3_aa: CASSLNRLADRRTDTQYF; cdr3_nt: TGTGCCAGCAGCTTAAATCGACTAGCGGACCGGCGCACAGATACGCAGTATTTT
j_call: TRBJ1-5; d_call: .; v_call: TRBV7-9; clone_size: .; cdr3_aa: CASSFRPGNQPQHF; cdr3_nt: TGTGCCAGCAGCTTCCGGCCAGGCAATCAGCCCCAGCATTTT
j_call: TRBJ2-1; d_call: TRBD2; v_call: TRBV12-3/TRBV12-4; clone_size: .; cdr3_aa: CASSPQAGGAGDEQFF; cdr3_nt: TGTGCCAGCAGTCCTCAAGCGGGGGGGGCGGGCGATGAGCAGTTCTTC
j_call: TRBJ2-3; d_call: TRBD2; v_call: TRBV11-2; clone_size: .; cdr3_aa: CASSLVGRAGRSDTQYF; cdr3_nt: TGTGCCAGCAGCTTAGTGGGTCGAGCGGGGAGATCAGATACGCAGTATTTT
j_call: TRBJ2-4; d_call: .; v_call: TRBV2; clone_size: once; cdr3_aa: CASSGQLAKNIQYF; cdr3_nt: TGTGCCAGCAGCGGACAACTAGCCAAAAACATTCAGTACTTC
j_call: TRBJ2-7; d_call: TRBD1; v_call: TRBV6-1; clone_size: .; cdr3_aa: CASSGTGRSSYEQYF; cdr3_nt: TGTGCCAGCAGTGGGACAGGGAGGAGCTCCTACGAGCAGTACTTC
j_call: TRBJ2-6; d_call: .; v_call: TRBV30; clone_size: few; cdr3_aa: CAWRPTGANVLTF; cdr3_nt: TGTGCCTGGAGACCTACTGGGGCCAACGTCCTGACTTTC
j_call: TRBJ2-6; d_call: .; v_call: TRBV9; clone_size: few; cdr3_aa: CASEQSSGANVLTF; cdr3_nt: TGTGCCAGCGAACAGTCCTCTGGGGCCAACGTCCTGACTTTC
j_call: TRBJ1-1; d_call: .; v_call: TRBV2; clone_size: .; cdr3_aa: CASSDHNGGTEAFF; cdr3_nt: TGTGCCAGCAGCGACCATAACGGGGGCACTGAAGCTTTCTTT
j_call: TRBJ2-3; d_call: .; v_call: TRBV18; clone_size: .; cdr3_aa: CASSPLVGSTDTQYF; cdr3_nt: TGTGCCAGCTCACCCCTTGTGGGGAGCACAGATACGCAGTATTTT
j_call: TRBJ1-6; d_call: .; v_call: TRBV12-3/TRBV12-4; clone_size: .; cdr3_aa: CASSKGRGGNSPLHF; cdr3_nt: TGTGCCAGCAGTAAAGGGAGGGGGGGTAATTCACCCCTCCACTTT
j_call: TRBJ2-5; d_call: .; v_call: TRBV7-2; clone_size: .; cdr3_aa: CASSLFSQGETQYF; cdr3_nt: TGTGCCAGCAGCTTATTCTCGCAGGGAGAGACCCAGTACTTC
j_call: TRBJ1-2; d_call: .; v_call: TRBV6-5; clone_size: .; cdr3_aa: CASSYSTVYGYTF; cdr3_nt: TGTGCCAGCAGTTACTCGACGGTTTATGGCTACACCTTC
j_call: TRBJ2-3; d_call: TRBD2; v_call: TRBV5-1; clone_size: many; cdr3_aa: CASSLEEAGELDTQYF; cdr3_nt: TGCGCCAGCAGCTTGGAGGAGGCGGGAGAATTGGATACGCAGTATTTT
j_call: TRBJ2-7; d_call: TRBD2; v_call: TRBV4-3; clone_size: many; cdr3_aa: CASSQDRGGAYEQYF; cdr3_nt: TGCGCCAGCAGCCAAGATCGGGGGGGAGCCTACGAGCAGTACTTC
j_call: TRBJ2-5; d_call: .; v_call: TRBV7-9; clone_size: .; cdr3_aa: CASSLVGRVETQYF; cdr3_nt: TGTGCCAGCAGCTTAGTTGGCAGGGTGGAGACCCAGTACTTC
j_call: TRBJ2-3; d_call: .; v_call: TRBV5-1; clone_size: many; cdr3_aa: CASSLVPTDTQYF; cdr3_nt: TGTGCCAGCAGTTTAGTCCCCACAGATACGCAGTATTTT
j_call: TRBJ2-2; d_call: TRBD2; v_call: TRBV6-1; clone_size: once; cdr3_aa: CASRPGGASSTGELFF; cdr3_nt: TGTGCCAGCAGACCCGGGGGGGCCTCGAGTACCGGGGAGCTGTTTTTT
j_call: TRBJ2-5; d_call: .; v_call: TRBV12-3/TRBV12-4; clone_size: many; cdr3_aa: CASSFVGTQYF; cdr3_nt: TGTGCCAGCAGTTTCGTAGGGACCCAGTACTTC
j_call: TRBJ2-3; d_call: .; v_call: TRBV20-1; clone_size: .; cdr3_aa: CSARMTQRADTQYF; cdr3_nt: TGCAGTGCTAGAATGACCCAACGAGCAGATACGCAGTATTTT
j_call: TRBJ2-7; d_call: .; v_call: TRBV6-1; clone_size: few; cdr3_aa: CASRTPNSYEQYF; cdr3_nt: TGTGCCAGCAGAACGCCTAATTCCTACGAGCAGTACTTC
j_call: TRBJ1-3; d_call: .; v_call: TRBV5-1; clone_size: few; cdr3_aa: CASSGQSVTTGNTIYF; cdr3_nt: TGCGCCAGCAGCGGACAGTCGGTCACTACTGGAAACACCATATATTTT
j_call: TRBJ2-1; d_call: .; v_call: TRBV7-9; clone_size: .; cdr3_aa: CASSLIINEQFF; cdr3_nt: TGTGCCAGCAGCCTCATTATCAATGAGCAGTTCTTC
j_call: TRBJ2-3; d_call: TRBD2; v_call: TRBV9; clone_size: .; cdr3_aa: CASGGTSGGRDTQYF; cdr3_nt: TGTGCCAGCGGAGGGACTAGCGGGGGGAGAGATACGCAGTATTTT
j_call: TRBJ2-7; d_call: .; v_call: TRBV7-2; clone_size: .; cdr3_aa: CASSLDVLIDEQYF; cdr3_nt: TGTGCCAGCAGCTTGGACGTCCTGATTGACGAGCAGTACTTC
j_call: TRBJ2-1; d_call: TRBD2; v_call: TRBV4-1; clone_size: .; cdr3_aa: CASSPMPTSGIDNEQFF; cdr3_nt: TGCGCCAGCAGCCCCATGCCGACTAGCGGGATCGACAATGAGCAGTTCTTC
j_call: TRBJ2-6; d_call: .; v_call: TRBV3-1; clone_size: few; cdr3_aa: CASSHRAGANVLTF; cdr3_nt: TGTGCCAGCAGCCACCGGGCAGGGGCCAACGTCCTGACTTTC
j_call: TRBJ2-7; d_call: .; v_call: TRBV6-5; clone_size: few; cdr3_aa: CASSYSADFGDEQYF; cdr3_nt: TGTGCCAGCAGTTACTCTGCGGATTTTGGGGACGAGCAGTACTTC
j_call: TRBJ2-3; d_call: TRBD2; v_call: TRBV5-1; clone_size: many; cdr3_aa: CASSQGLAGGEDTQYF; cdr3_nt: TGCGCCAGCAGCCAAGGACTAGCGGGAGGCGAAGATACGCAGTATTTT
j_call: TRBJ2-3; d_call: .; v_call: TRBV12-3/TRBV12-4; clone_size: .; cdr3_aa: CASSLVPTADTQYF; cdr3_nt: TGTGCCAGCAGTTTGGTCCCAACGGCAGATACGCAGTATTTT
j_call: TRBJ1-1; d_call: .; v_call: TRBV20-1; clone_size: many; cdr3_aa: CSARDGPNTEAFF; cdr3_nt: TGCAGTGCTCGAGATGGACCGAACACTGAAGCTTTCTTT
j_call: TRBJ2-1; d_call: .; v_call: TRBV4-3; clone_size: .; cdr3_aa: CASSLSYLWGYNEQFF; cdr3_nt: TGCGCCAGCAGCCTAAGTTACCTTTGGGGTTACAATGAGCAGTTCTTC
j_call: TRBJ2-7; d_call: TRBD2; v_call: TRBV6-2/TRBV6-3; clone_size: .; cdr3_aa: CASSSIFAGTSGATYEQYF; cdr3_nt: TGTGCCAGCAGTTCAATCTTCGCCGGGACTAGCGGAGCAACCTACGAGCAGTACTTC
j_call: TRBJ2-5; d_call: .; v_call: TRBV20-1; clone_size: few; cdr3_aa: CSASSQWDFQETQYF; cdr3_nt: TGCAGTGCTAGCTCCCAATGGGACTTTCAAGAGACCCAGTACTTC
j_call: TRBJ2-3; d_call: .; v_call: TRBV5-1; clone_size: .; cdr3_aa: CASSPPAGAELAQYF; cdr3_nt: TGCGCCAGCAGCCCGCCCGCGGGGGCTGAGTTAGCGCAGTATTTT
j_call: TRBJ2-3; d_call: .; v_call: TRBV5-5; clone_size: .; cdr3_aa: CASSSRQSSSTDTQYF; cdr3_nt: TGTGCCAGCAGCTCACGACAGAGTTCATCCACAGATACGCAGTATTTT
j_call: TRBJ1-5; d_call: .; v_call: TRBV5-6; clone_size: .; cdr3_aa: CASSLRVNNQPQHF; cdr3_nt: TGTGCCAGCAGCTTGAGGGTGAACAATCAGCCCCAGCATTTT